The 21 T cell receptor beta chains in this list originate from one sample, sequenced in a study of T cells after yellow fever vaccination. TCRdb passed the 5' RACE reads through MiXCR, listing each CDR3 protein once. The table lists about 580,000 distinct CDR3 sequences, around 16% of them singletons. Source: PBMCs, taken more than 4 days after the first yellow fever vaccination. These receptors all come from a man aged 18 to 30 who received the YFV17D yellow fever vaccine.

The CDR3 nucleotides are TGTGCCAGCAGTTTATGGAGCACCGGGGGGGAAAAACTGTTTTTT. It translates to CASSLWSTGGEKLFF. The chain joins TRBV12-3 or TRBV12-4 to TRBJ1-4; perhaps TRBD1 as D (5 bases). CDR3 length equals 15 residues. V dropped 2 bases and J dropped 8 bases, with 15 bases sitting between them.

The chain has TRBV29-1 and TRBJ1-4, with 7 nucleotides matching TRBD1. There are 14 residues in the CDR3. Germline V gives CDR1 SQVTM, CDR2 ANQGSEA. V trimming: 3 bases; J trimming: 5 bases; junction bases outside the gene matches: 6. CDR3 coding DNA: TGCAGCGTTGAGATGACAGGGAAGAATGAAAAACTGTTTTTT. Translating it yields CSVEMTGKNEKLFF.

CDR3 region: CSARVRGQPQHF. The CDR3 coding sequence is TGCAGTGCTAGAGTCCGCGGTCAGCCCCAGCATTTT. The chain carries TRBV20-1 and TRBJ1-5; unclear D gene. CDR1 is DFQATT, CDR2 SNEGSKA, per germline (reference sequence). Trimming removed 1 base from V and 6 bases from J, with 7 bases in between. This CDR3 comprises 12 residues.

This clonotype showed up just a few times. V usage is TRBV12-3 or TRBV12-4 and J usage is TRBJ2-7; D unclear. The CDR3 runs to 13 residues. The V end lost 6 bases, the J end lost 0 bases, and 9 bases lay between the germline ends. This CDR3 reads CASRSTHSYEQYF. CDR3 coding DNA: TGTGCCAGCAGGTCCACACACTCCTACGAGCAGTACTTC.

This CDR3 is CASSYSSASYEQYV. CDR3 in DNA: TGTGCCAGCAGTTACTCGTCAGCCTCCTACGAGCAGTACGTC. V and J are TRBV6-2 or TRBV6-3 and TRBJ2-7, with D unresolved. V gave up 0 bases and J gave up 0 bases, with 6 bases separating them. CDR3 length: 14 residues. The germline V gene has CDR1 MNHEY and CDR2 SVGEGT.

The gene calls are TRBV4-3 and TRBJ1-3; possible D gene TRBD1, 6 bases. This CDR3 has 16 residues. Trimming cost V 3 bases and J 2 bases, with 14 bases left between them. CDR1 is LGHNA, CDR2 YSLEER, per germline. CDR3 nucleotides: TGCGCCAGCAGCCATTCTTCGGGGGCCCCTGGAAACACCATATATTTT. This translates into CASSHSSGAPGNTIYF.

This clonotype was found many times. V is TRBV4-1 and J is TRBJ1-6; TRBD1 is a possible D gene (5 bases). V lost 2 bases to trimming and J lost 6 bases, with 8 bases between them. There are 14 residues in the CDR3. Per the germline V gene, CDR1 is MGHRA and CDR2 is YSYEKL. For the CDR3, the DNA is TGCGCCAGCAGCCAAACCGGGGGTAATTCACCCCTCCACTTT. It is translated as CASSQTGGNSPLHF.

This clonotype was seen more than once but under ten times. This chain links TRBV5-1 with TRBJ2-1, with D perhaps given as TRBD1 or TRBD2 (5 bases each). CDR3 size: 13 residues. Germline V gene sequence: CDR1 SGHRS, CDR2 YFSETQ. Trimming took 3 bases from V and 10 from J, leaving 14 bases between them. The DNA for the CDR3 is TGCGCCAGCAGCTCTGGGACCTTCAGGGAGCAGTTCTTC. Translation gives CASSSGTFREQFF.

In its sample, this clonotype was seen a few times. The rearrangement links TRBV4-3 to TRBJ1-2; TRBD1 is a possible D gene (6 bases). CDR3 length equals 15 residues. The germline V gene encodes CDR1 LGHNA and CDR2 YSLEER. The ends were cut back, 2 bases at V and 13 bases at J, with 23 bases in the middle. The CDR3 sequence is CASSQISRGLTRPTF. The CDR3 DNA reads TGCGCCAGCAGCCAAATAAGCAGGGGACTTACCCGACCCACCTTC.

The chain combines TRBV11-1 with TRBJ2-7; 10 bases match TRBD2. Trimming at V came to 1 base and at J to 3 bases, leaving 3 bases not matched to a gene. Looked up from germline, CDR1 is SGHAT and CDR2 is FQDESV (reference sequence). The CDR3 is 15 amino acids. The CDR3 DNA follows: TGTGCCAGCAGCTTAGGTCTAGCGGGGGACTACGAGCAGTACGTC. Translated: CASSLGLAGDYEQYV.

This clonotype was recorded at least ten times. The chain has TRBV5-1 and TRBJ1-1; tentative D call: TRBD1 (5 bases). The CDR3 is made up of 15 amino acids. Germline CDR1 SGHRS, CDR2 YFSETQ. Deletions cut 0 bases from V and 1 base from J, with 10 bases between. The CDR3 region has the DNA TGCGCCAGCAGCTTGGCCGAGGGGAGGAACACTGAAGCTTTCTTT. It translates to CASSLAEGRNTEAFF.

The table lists this clonotype with a few counts. The chain is built from TRBV4-1 and TRBJ2-1; 10 positions agree with TRBD1. Losses at the gene ends were 0 bases for V and 9 bases for J; bases not matched to a gene: 8. Germline CDR1 MGHRA, CDR2 YSYEKL. There are 16 residues in the CDR3. Here the CDR3 reads CASSQDSTGGVSEQFF. The CDR3 bases are TGCGCCAGCAGCCAAGATTCGACAGGGGGCGTCAGTGAGCAGTTCTTC.

The rearrangement uses TRBV4-1 and TRBJ2-1; 7 positions agree with TRBD1. This CDR3 has 14 amino acids. The V gene's germline CDR1 is MGHRA and CDR2 YSYEKL. V was pared by 2 bases and J by 5 bases, with 3 bases of the junction left unmatched. CDR3: CASSQRQGDNEQFF. The DNA of the CDR3 is TGCGCCAGCAGCCAAAGACAGGGAGACAATGAGCAGTTCTTC.

The V call is TRBV7-9, the J call TRBJ2-7, with no clear D. V was clipped by 0 bases and J by 2 bases, with 8 bases between them. The CDR3 is made up of 14 amino acids. Germline V CDR1 and CDR2: SEHNR, FQNEAQ (reference sequence). The CDR3 reads CASSLALPPYEQYF. Here the CDR3 DNA reads TGTGCCAGCAGCTTAGCGCTACCCCCCTACGAGCAGTACTTC.

The gene calls are TRBV6-5 and TRBJ2-7, with 10 bases aligning to TRBD1. The germline V gene encodes CDR1 MNHEY and CDR2 SVGAGI. CDR3 length: 16 residues. The V and J ends lost 4 bases and 3 bases, in that order; junction bases with no gene match: 9. The CDR3 loop is CASSWGLGDRGYEQYV. The CDR3 DNA sequence: TGTGCCAGCAGTTGGGGTTTAGGGGACAGGGGCTACGAGCAGTACGTC.

The genes are TRBV7-2 and TRBJ1-5; D gene unclear. The germline gives CDR1 SGHTA, CDR2 FQGNSA. This CDR3 has 15 residues. Trimming stripped 3 bases from V and 0 bases from J, with 9 bases between. The CDR3 bases are TGTGCCAGCAGCTTGATTCCCAATAGCAATCAGCCCCAGCATTTT. Its protein is CASSLIPNSNQPQHF.

This clonotype has just a few counts. The chain carries TRBV7-9 and TRBJ2-7; 8 bases align to TRBD1. Unmatched junction bases numbered 13, after V lost 5 bases and J lost 7 bases. The CDR3 has 15 residues. The V gene's germline CDR1 is SEHNR and CDR2 FQNEAQ (reference sequence). In DNA form, the CDR3 reads TGTGCCAGCAGCCCACCGCGGACAGGGAAGAAGGAGCAGTACTTC. This encodes CASSPPRTGKKEQYF.

This clonotype was counted ten times or more. This chain links TRBV5-4 with TRBJ2-3; 14 nucleotides line up with TRBD2. V lost 3 bases and J lost 3; bases outside the gene matches: 3. Germline V gene data show CDR1 as SGHNT and CDR2 as YYREEE (reference sequence). This CDR3 is built from 16 residues. The CDR3 DNA sequence: TGTGCCAGCAGCTCGCGGACTAGCGGGGGGACAGATACGCAGTATTTT. Protein: CASSSRTSGGTDTQYF. The full variable domain, rest sourced from reference TRBV5-4 and TRBJ2-3, is ETGVTQSPTHLIKTRGQQVTLRCSSQSGHNTVSWYQQALGQGPQFIFQYYREEENGRGNFPPRFSGLQFPNYSSELNVNALELDDSALYLCASSSRTSGGTDTQYFGPGTRLTVL.

This clonotype occurred a few times. V is TRBV7-9 and J is TRBJ1-1; D is ambiguous. Germline values: CDR1 SEHNR, CDR2 FQNEAQ (reference sequence). Trimming cost V 4 bases and J 0 bases, with 15 bases left between them. The CDR3 runs to 16 residues. CDR3 loop: CASSWAGLGLNTEAFF. In DNA, the CDR3 is TGTGCCAGCAGCTGGGCGGGCCTGGGATTGAACACTGAAGCTTTCTTT.

This clonotype was seen more than once but under ten times. This rearrangement joins TRBV4-3 to TRBJ1-6; no clear D gene. The V end was cut by 1 base, the J end by 8 bases, with 18 bases between. Per the germline V gene, CDR1 is LGHNA and CDR2 is YSLEER. The CDR3 contains 17 residues. CDR3 in DNA: TGCGCCAGCAGCCAAGTTGTTACGAGAAAGTGGGATTCACCCCTCCACTTT. Its translation: CASSQVVTRKWDSPLHF.

The genes are TRBV20-1 and TRBJ2-1; 8 bases match TRBD2. The CDR3 length is 17 residues. Germline V CDR1 and CDR2: DFQATT, SNEGSKA (reference sequence). J lost 6 bases, V lost 2 bases, and 15 bases had no gene match. DNA of the CDR3: TGCAGTGCTAGAAGTAGCGGCCGGGAGGGGCTCTCCAATGAGCAGTTCTTC. Protein: CSARSSGREGLSNEQFF.